This T cell receptor (beta chain) was obtained from a study of cytomegalovirus exposure and HLA in healthy donors. Both 60 Vbeta primers and 13 Jbeta primers went into the PCR. Measured with immunoSEQ multiplex PCR; TCRdb has only the in-frame clones, and not every one. The table records 95,000 to 100,000 clones, roughly 82% of them present only once. Germline loops: CDR1 MDHEN, CDR2 SYDVKM. The CDR3 is 16 residues long. Trimming took 5 bases from V and 2 from J, leaving 17 bases between them. The sample was PBMCs. The genes are TRBV28 and TRBJ2-3, with a possible D match to TRBD2 (5 bases). This clonotype originated in a man in his forties or fifties in good health and CMV-seronegative. The CDR3 sequence: CASSPTMRVDTDTQYF. The DNA of the CDR3 is TGTGCCAGCAGTCCTACAATGCGGGTTGACACAGATACGCAGTATTTT.